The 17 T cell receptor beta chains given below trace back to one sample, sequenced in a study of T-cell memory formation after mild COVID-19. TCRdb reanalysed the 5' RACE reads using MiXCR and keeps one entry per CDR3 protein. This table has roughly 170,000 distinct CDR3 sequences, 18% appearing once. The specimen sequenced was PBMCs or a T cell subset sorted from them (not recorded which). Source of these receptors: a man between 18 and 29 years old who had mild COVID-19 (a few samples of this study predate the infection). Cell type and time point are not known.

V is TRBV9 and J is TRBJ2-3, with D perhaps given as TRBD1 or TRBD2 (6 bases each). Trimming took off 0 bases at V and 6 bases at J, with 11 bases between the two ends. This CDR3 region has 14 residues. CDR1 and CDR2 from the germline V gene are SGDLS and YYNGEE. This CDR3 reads CASSVVGGWDTQYF. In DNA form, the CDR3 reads TGTGCCAGCAGCGTAGTCGGGGGCTGGGATACGCAGTATTTT.

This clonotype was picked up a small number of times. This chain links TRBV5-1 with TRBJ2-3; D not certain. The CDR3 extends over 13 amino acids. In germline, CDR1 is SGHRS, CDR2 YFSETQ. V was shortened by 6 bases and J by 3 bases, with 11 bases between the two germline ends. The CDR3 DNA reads TGCGCCAGCAAACCGAGTGGAACAGATACGCAGTATTTT. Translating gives CASKPSGTDTQYF.

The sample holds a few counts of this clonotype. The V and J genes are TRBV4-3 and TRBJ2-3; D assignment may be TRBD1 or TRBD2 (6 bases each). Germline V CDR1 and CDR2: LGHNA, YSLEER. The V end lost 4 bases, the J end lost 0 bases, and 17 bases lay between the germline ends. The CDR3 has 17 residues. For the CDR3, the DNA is TGCGCCAGCAGCCGACGGGGGCTCGGGCTAAGCACAGATACGCAGTATTTT. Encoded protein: CASSRRGLGLSTDTQYF.

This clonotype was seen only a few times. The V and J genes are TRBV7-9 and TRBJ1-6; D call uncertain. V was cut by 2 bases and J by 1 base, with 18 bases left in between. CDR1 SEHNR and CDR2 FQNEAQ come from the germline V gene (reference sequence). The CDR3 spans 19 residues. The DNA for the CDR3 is TGTGCCAGCAGCTTAACGGGCGGAGGGATTCTATCCTATAATTCACCCCTCCACTTT. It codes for CASSLTGGGILSYNSPLHF.

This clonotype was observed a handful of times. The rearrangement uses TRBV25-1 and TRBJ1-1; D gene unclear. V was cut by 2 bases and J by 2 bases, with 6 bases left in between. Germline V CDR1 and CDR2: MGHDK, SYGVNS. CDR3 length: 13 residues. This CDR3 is CASSEGGNTEAFF. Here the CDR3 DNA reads TGTGCCAGCAGTGAAGGAGGCAACACTGAAGCTTTCTTT.

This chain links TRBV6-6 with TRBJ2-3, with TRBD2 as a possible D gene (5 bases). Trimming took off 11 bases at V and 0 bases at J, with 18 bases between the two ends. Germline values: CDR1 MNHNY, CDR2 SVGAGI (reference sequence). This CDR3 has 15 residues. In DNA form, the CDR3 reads TGTGCCCTAGCACTGTCTGGCGAAAGCACAGATACGCAGTATTTT. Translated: CALALSGESTDTQYF.

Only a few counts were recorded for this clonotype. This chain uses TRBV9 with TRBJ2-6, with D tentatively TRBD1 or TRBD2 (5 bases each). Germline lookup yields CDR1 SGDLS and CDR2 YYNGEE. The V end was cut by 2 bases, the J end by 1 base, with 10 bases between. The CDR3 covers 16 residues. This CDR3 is CASSVGPGSGANVLTF. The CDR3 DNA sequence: TGTGCCAGCAGCGTGGGACCGGGATCTGGGGCCAACGTCCTGACTTTC.

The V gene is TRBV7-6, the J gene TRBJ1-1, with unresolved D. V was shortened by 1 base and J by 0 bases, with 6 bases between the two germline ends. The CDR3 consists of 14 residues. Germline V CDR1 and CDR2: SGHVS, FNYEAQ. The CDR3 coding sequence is TGTGCCAGCAGCTTAGAACAGTTGAACACTGAAGCTTTCTTT. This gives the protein CASSLEQLNTEAFF.

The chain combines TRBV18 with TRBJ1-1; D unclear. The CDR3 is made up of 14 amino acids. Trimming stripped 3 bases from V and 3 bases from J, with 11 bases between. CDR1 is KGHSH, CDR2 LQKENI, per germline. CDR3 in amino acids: CASSPTELYTEAFF. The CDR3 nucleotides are TGTGCCAGCTCACCGACTGAATTATACACTGAAGCTTTCTTT. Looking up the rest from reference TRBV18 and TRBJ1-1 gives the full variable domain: NAGVMQNPRHLVRRRGQEARLRCSPMKGHSHVYWYRQLPEEGLKFMVYLQKENIIDESGMPKERFSAEFPKEGPSILRIQQVVRGDSAAYFCASSPTELYTEAFFGQGTRLTVV.

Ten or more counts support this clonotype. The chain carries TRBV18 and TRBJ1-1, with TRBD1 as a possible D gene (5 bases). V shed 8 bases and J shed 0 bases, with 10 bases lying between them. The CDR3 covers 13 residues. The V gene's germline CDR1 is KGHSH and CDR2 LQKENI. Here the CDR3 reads CASSQGVNTEAFF. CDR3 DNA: TGTGCCAGCAGCCAAGGGGTGAACACTGAAGCTTTCTTT. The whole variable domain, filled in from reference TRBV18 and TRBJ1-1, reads NAGVMQNPRHLVRRRGQEARLRCSPMKGHSHVYWYRQLPEEGLKFMVYLQKENIIDESGMPKERFSAEFPKEGPSILRIQQVVRGDSAAYFCASSQGVNTEAFFGQGTRLTVV.

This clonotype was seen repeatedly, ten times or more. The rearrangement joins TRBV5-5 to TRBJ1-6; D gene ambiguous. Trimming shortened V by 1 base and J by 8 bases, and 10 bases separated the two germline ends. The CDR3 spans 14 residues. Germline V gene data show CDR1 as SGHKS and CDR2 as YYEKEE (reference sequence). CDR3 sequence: CASSLRIPDSPLHF. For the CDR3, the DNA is TGTGCCAGCAGCTTGAGGATCCCAGATTCACCCCTCCACTTT.

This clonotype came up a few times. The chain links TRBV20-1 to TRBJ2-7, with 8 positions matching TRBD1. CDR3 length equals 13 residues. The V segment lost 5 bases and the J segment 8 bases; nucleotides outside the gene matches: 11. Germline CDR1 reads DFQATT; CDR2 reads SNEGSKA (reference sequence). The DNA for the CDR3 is TGCAGTGCTTTGGGGCCAGGGGGCGCCCAGCAGTACGTC. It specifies CSALGPGGAQQYV.

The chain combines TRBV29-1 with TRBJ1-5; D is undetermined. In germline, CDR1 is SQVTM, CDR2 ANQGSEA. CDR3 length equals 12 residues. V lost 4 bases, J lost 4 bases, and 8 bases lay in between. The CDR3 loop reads CSVADMNQPQHF. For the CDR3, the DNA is TGCAGCGTTGCGGATATGAATCAGCCCCAGCATTTT.

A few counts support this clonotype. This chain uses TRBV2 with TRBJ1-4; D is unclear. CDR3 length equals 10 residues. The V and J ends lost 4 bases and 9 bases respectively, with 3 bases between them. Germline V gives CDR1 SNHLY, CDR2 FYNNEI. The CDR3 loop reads CASSVQKLFF. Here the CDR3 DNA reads TGTGCCAGCAGTGTACAAAAACTGTTTTTT.

CDR3 sequence (DNA): TGTGCCAGCAGTTACTCGCGGGAACGAACTGAAAAACTGTTTTTT. Its translation is CASSYSRERTEKLFF. This chain joins TRBV6-5 and TRBJ1-4; D call uncertain. Trimming left V 0 bases short and J 7 bases short, with 12 bases between. The CDR3 contains 15 residues. Per the germline V gene, CDR1 is MNHEY and CDR2 is SVGAGI.

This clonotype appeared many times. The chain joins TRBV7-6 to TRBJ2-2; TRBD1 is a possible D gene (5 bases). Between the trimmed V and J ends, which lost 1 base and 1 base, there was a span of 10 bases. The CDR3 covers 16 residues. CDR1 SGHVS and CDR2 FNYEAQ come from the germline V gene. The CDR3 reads CASSLGQGRNTGELFF. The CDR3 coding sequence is TGTGCCAGCAGCTTAGGGCAGGGTAGGAACACCGGGGAGCTGTTTTTT.

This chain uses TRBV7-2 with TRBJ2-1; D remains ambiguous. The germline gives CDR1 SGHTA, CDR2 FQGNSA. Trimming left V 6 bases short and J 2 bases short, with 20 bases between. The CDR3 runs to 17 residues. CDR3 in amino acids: CASSPGRSRPPYNEQFF. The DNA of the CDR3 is TGTGCCAGCAGTCCTGGGCGCTCTCGCCCCCCCTACAATGAGCAGTTCTTC.